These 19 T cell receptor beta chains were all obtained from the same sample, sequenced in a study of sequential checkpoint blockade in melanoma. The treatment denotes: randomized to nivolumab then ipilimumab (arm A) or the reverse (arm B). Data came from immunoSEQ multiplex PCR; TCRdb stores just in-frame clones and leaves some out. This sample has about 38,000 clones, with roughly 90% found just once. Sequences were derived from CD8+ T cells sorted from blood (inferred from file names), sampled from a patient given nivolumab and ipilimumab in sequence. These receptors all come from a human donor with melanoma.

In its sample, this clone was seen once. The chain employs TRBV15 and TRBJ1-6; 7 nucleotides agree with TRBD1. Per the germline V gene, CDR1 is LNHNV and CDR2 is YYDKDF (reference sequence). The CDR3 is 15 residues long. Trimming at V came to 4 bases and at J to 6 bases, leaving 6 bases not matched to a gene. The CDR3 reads CATSNLQGSNSPLHF. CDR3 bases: TGTGCCACCAGCAACCTACAGGGGAGTAATTCACCCCTCCACTTT.

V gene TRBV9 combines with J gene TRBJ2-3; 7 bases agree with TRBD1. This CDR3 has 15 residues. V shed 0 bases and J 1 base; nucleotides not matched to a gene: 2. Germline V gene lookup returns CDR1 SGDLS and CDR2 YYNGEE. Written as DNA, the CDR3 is TGTGCCAGCAGCGTAGAGGGGGCGGGCACAGATACGCAGTATTTT. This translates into CASSVEGAGTDTQYF.

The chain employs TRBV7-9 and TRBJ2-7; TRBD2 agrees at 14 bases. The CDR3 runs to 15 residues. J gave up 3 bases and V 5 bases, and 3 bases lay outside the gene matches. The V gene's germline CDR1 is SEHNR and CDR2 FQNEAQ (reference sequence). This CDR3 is CASSPGLAGVYEQYF. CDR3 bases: TGTGCCAGCAGCCCGGGACTAGCGGGAGTCTACGAGCAGTACTTC.

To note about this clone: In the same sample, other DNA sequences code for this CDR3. CDR3 DNA: TGTGCCAGTAGTATCGGGGGAAACACTGAAGCTTTCTTT. Its translation is CASSIGGNTEAFF. The chain combines TRBV19 with TRBJ1-1, with D maybe TRBD1 (5 bases). Germline V gene sequence: CDR1 LNHDA, CDR2 SQIVND (reference sequence). The ends were cut back, 3 bases at V and 2 bases at J, with 7 bases in the middle. This CDR3 has 13 residues.

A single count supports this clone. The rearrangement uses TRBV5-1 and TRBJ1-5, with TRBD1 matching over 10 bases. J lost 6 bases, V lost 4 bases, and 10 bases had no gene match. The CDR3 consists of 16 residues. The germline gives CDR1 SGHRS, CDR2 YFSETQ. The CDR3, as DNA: TGCGCCAGCAGCCTCGGGGACAGGGGTTTGGGTCAGCCCCAGCATTTT. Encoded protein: CASSLGDRGLGQPQHF.

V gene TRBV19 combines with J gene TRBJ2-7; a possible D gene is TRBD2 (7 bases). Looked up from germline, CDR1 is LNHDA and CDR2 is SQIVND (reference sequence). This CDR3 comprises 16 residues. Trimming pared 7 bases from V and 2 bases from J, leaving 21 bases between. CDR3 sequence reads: CASNPGSRGAAYEQYF. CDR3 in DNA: TGTGCCAGTAACCCCGGGTCCCGGGGGGCGGCCTACGAGCAGTACTTC.

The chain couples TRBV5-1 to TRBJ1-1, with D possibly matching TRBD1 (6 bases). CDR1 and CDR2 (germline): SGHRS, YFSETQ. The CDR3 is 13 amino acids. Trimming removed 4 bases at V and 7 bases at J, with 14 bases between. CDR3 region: CASSPRGAGEAFF. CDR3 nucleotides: TGCGCCAGCAGCCCCCGGGGGGCGGGTGAAGCTTTCTTT.

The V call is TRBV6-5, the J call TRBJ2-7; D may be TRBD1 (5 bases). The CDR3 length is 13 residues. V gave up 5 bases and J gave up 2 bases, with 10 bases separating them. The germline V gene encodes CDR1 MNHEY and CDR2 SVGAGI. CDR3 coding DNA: TGTGCCAGCAGTGTGTCCAGGGCCTACGAGCAGTACGTC. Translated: CASSVSRAYEQYV.

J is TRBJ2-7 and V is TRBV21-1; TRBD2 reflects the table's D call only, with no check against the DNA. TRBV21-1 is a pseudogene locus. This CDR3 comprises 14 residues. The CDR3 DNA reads TGTGCCAGCAGCTTTACAGCGGTCCCCTACGAGCAGTACGTC. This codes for CASSFTAVPYEQYV.

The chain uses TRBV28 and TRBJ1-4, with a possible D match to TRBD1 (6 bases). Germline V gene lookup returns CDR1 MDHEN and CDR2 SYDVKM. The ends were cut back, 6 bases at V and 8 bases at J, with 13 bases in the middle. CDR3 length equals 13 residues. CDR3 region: CASSRDKSEKLFF. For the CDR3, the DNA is TGTGCCAGCAGCCGGGACAAGAGCGAAAAACTGTTTTTT.

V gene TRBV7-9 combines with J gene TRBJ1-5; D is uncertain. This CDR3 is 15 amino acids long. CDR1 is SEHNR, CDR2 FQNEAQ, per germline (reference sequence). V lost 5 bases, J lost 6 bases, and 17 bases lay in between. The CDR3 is CASSIGQEVGQPQHF. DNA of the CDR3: TGTGCCAGCAGCATAGGGCAGGAGGTCGGTCAGCCCCAGCATTTT. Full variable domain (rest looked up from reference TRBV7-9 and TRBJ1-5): DTGVSQNPRHKITKRGQNVTFRCDPISEHNRLYWYRQTLGQGPEFLTYFQNEAQLEKSRLLSDRFSAERPKGSFSTLEIQRTEQGDSAMYLCASSIGQEVGQPQHFGDGTRLSIL.

CDR3 nucleotide sequence: TGTGCCAGCAGCCCCGGCCCGACAGGGTCTGGCTATGGCTACACCTTC. Residues: CASSPGPTGSGYGYTF. The chain recombines TRBV5-4 with TRBJ1-2; 7 bases agree with TRBD1. The CDR3 has 16 amino acids. With V trimmed by 4 bases and J by 4 bases, 13 bases remained unmatched. The germline V gene has CDR1 SGHNT and CDR2 YYREEE (reference sequence).

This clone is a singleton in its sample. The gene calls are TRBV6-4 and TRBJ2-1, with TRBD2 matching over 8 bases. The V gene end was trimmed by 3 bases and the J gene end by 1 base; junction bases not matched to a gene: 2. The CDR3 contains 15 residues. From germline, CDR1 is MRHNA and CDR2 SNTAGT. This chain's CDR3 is CASSDVAGSYNEQFF. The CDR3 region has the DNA TGTGCCAGCAGTGATGTAGCGGGATCCTACAATGAGCAGTTCTTC.

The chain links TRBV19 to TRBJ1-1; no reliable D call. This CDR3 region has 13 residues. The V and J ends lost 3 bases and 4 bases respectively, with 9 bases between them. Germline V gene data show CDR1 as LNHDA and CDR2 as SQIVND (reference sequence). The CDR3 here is CASSIAPSTEAFF. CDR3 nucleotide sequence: TGTGCCAGTAGTATTGCGCCAAGCACTGAAGCTTTCTTT.

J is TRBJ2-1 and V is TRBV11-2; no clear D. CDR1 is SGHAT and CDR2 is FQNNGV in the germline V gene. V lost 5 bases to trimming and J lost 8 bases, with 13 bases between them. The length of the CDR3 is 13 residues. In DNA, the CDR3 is TGTGCCAGCAGCCCCGGTCTTCGGTATGAGCAGTTCTTC. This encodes CASSPGLRYEQFF.

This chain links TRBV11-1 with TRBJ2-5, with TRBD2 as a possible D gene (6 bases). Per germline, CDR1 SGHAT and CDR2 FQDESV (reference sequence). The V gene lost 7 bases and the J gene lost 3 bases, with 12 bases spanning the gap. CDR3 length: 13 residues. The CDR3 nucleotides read TGTGCCAGCACCCTCTGGGGGGAAGAGACCCAGTACTTC. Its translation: CASTLWGEETQYF.

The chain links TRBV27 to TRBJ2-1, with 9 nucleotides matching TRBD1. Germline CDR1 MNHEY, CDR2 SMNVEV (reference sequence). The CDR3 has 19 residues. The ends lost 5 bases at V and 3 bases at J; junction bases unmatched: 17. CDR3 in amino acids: CASSIRTGARGTDYNEQFF. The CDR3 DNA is TGTGCCAGCAGTATCAGGACAGGGGCTCGCGGGACGGACTACAATGAGCAGTTCTTC.

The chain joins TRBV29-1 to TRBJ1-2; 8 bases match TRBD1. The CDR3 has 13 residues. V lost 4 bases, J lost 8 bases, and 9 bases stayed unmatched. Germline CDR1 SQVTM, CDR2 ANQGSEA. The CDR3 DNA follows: TGCAGCGTTGTTGCGCAGGGGGCGGGAGGCTACACCTTC. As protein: CSVVAQGAGGYTF.

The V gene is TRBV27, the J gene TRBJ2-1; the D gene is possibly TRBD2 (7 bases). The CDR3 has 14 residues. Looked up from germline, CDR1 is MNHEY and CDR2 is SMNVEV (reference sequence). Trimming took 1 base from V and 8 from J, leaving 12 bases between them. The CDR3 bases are TGTGCCAGCAGTTTATGGGGGGGCGGGGATGAGCAGTTCTTC. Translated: CASSLWGGGDEQFF.